These T cell receptor beta chains were read from a single sample in a study of response to subunit inactivated influenza vaccine. One entry per CDR3 protein, called by TCRdb with MiXCR from the RT-PCR reads. This sample has fewer than 800,000 distinct CDR3 sequences, with 15% to 18% found just once. Sequenced here: PBMCs from blood, sampled roughly 13 days after vaccination. Receptor source: a man in his fifties or sixties who received an inactivated influenza vaccine. The CDR3 runs from the conserved cysteine through the conserved F or W. The order of the fields is D gene, V gene, clone size, J gene, CDR3 DNA, CDR3 protein. A D gene is named only where the DNA matches it firmly. Part of the rows lack a size; the others show once, few, many or a class for expanded clones.

d_call: .; v_call: TRBV4-2; clone_size: .; j_call: TRBJ2-2; cdr3_nt: TGTGCCAGCAGCCCAAGCGGATTTCGGGGCGGGGAGCTGTTTTTT; cdr3_aa: CASSPSGFRGGELFF
d_call: TRBD2; v_call: TRBV12-3/TRBV12-4; clone_size: .; j_call: TRBJ2-1; cdr3_nt: TGTGCCAGCACCCTCCAGGCGGGAGGGCCTTACAATGAGCAGTTCTTC; cdr3_aa: CASTLQAGGPYNEQFF
d_call: .; v_call: TRBV5-1; clone_size: few; j_call: TRBJ2-5; cdr3_nt: TGCGCCAGCAGCTTACGGGAGCCCCAAGAGACCCAGTACTTC; cdr3_aa: CASSLREPQETQYF
d_call: .; v_call: TRBV10-3; clone_size: .; j_call: TRBJ1-2; cdr3_nt: TGTGCCATCAGTGACACATCCTATGGCTACACCTTC; cdr3_aa: CAISDTSYGYTF
d_call: .; v_call: TRBV20-1; clone_size: .; j_call: TRBJ2-1; cdr3_nt: TGCAGTGCTAGAAATAGGAGGCTTCTCTCCTACAATGAGCAGTTCTTC; cdr3_aa: CSARNRRLLSYNEQFF
d_call: .; v_call: TRBV11-2; clone_size: .; j_call: TRBJ1-2; cdr3_nt: TGTGCCAGCAGCTTAGGGGGGTTCCACCTCTATGGCTACACCTTC; cdr3_aa: CASSLGGFHLYGYTF
d_call: TRBD1; v_call: TRBV23-1; clone_size: .; j_call: TRBJ2-5; cdr3_nt: TGCGCCAGCTGCCGGACAGGGGGCCGGCAAGAGACCCAGTACTTC; cdr3_aa: CASCRTGGRQETQYF
d_call: TRBD2; v_call: TRBV29-1; clone_size: .; j_call: TRBJ2-5; cdr3_nt: TGCAGCGTTGAGCCTAGCGGGAAGACCCAGTACTTC; cdr3_aa: CSVEPSGKTQYF
d_call: .; v_call: TRBV12-3/TRBV12-4; clone_size: .; j_call: TRBJ2-1; cdr3_nt: TGTGCCAGCAGTCCATCGACAGGAGCCTACAATGAGCAGTTCTTC; cdr3_aa: CASSPSTGAYNEQFF
d_call: .; v_call: TRBV5-1; clone_size: many; j_call: TRBJ2-7; cdr3_nt: TGCGCCAGCAGCTCCTCTAGATTCCGCCACGAGCAGTACTTC; cdr3_aa: CASSSSRFRHEQYF
d_call: TRBD2; v_call: TRBV12-3/TRBV12-4; clone_size: .; j_call: TRBJ2-1; cdr3_nt: TGTGCCAGCAGTTTCGGCGGGGGTTACAACAATGAGCAGTTCTTC; cdr3_aa: CASSFGGGYNNEQFF
d_call: TRBD1; v_call: TRBV10-2; clone_size: few; j_call: TRBJ2-7; cdr3_nt: TGCGCCAGCAGGACAGGGCCCTCCTACGAGCAGTACTTC; cdr3_aa: CASRTGPSYEQYF
d_call: TRBD2; v_call: TRBV15; clone_size: many; j_call: TRBJ2-2; cdr3_nt: TGTGCCACCAGTGGTGCGGCGGGGGTAGGTGCCGGGGAGCTGTTTTTT; cdr3_aa: CATSGAAGVGAGELFF
d_call: .; v_call: TRBV20-1; clone_size: few; j_call: TRBJ1-5; cdr3_nt: TGCAGTGCGGAAAACAGCCCTCGGGGCAATCAGCCCCAGCATTTT; cdr3_aa: CSAENSPRGNQPQHF
d_call: .; v_call: TRBV5-1; clone_size: few; j_call: TRBJ2-2; cdr3_nt: TGCGCCAGCATCGACGAATCGAACACCGGGGAGCTGTTTTTT; cdr3_aa: CASIDESNTGELFF
d_call: .; v_call: TRBV5-4; clone_size: few; j_call: TRBJ1-1; cdr3_nt: TGTGCCAGCAGCTTGGTGACGGTGAACACTGAAGCTTTCTTT; cdr3_aa: CASSLVTVNTEAFF
d_call: .; v_call: TRBV9; clone_size: .; j_call: TRBJ2-4; cdr3_nt: TGTGCCAGCAGCGTAGGGGCCGACAAGCTAGCCAAAAACATTCAGTACTTC; cdr3_aa: CASSVGADKLAKNIQYF
d_call: TRBD1; v_call: TRBV12-3/TRBV12-4; clone_size: .; j_call: TRBJ2-7; cdr3_nt: TGTGCCAGGTACAGGGGAACCTACGAGCAGTACTTC; cdr3_aa: CARYRGTYEQYF
d_call: TRBD2; v_call: TRBV12-3/TRBV12-4; clone_size: few; j_call: TRBJ2-2; cdr3_nt: TGTGCCAGCAGCCCCCCAGCGGGGAGGAACACCGGGGAGCTGTTTTTT; cdr3_aa: CASSPPAGRNTGELFF
d_call: .; v_call: TRBV11-2; clone_size: many; j_call: TRBJ2-7; cdr3_nt: TGTGCCAGCAGCTTAGACCGGGGCCCACGCGGGATGGTTCCCCACGAGCAGTACTTC; cdr3_aa: CASSLDRGPRGMVPHEQYF
d_call: .; v_call: TRBV21-1; clone_size: few; j_call: TRBJ2-7; cdr3_nt: TGTGCCAGCAGCAAAGTTGCGCTCGTAAGTTACGAGCAGTACTTC; cdr3_aa: CASSKVALVSYEQYF
d_call: TRBD2; v_call: TRBV20-1; clone_size: many; j_call: TRBJ2-5; cdr3_nt: TGCAGTGCTCCCCTAGCGGGAGTACAAGAGACCCAGTACTTC; cdr3_aa: CSAPLAGVQETQYF
d_call: TRBD1; v_call: TRBV7-2; clone_size: few; j_call: TRBJ1-5; cdr3_nt: TGTGCCAGCAGCTTAGGACCAGGGGGCAGCAATCAGCCCCAGCATTTT; cdr3_aa: CASSLGPGGSNQPQHF
d_call: .; v_call: TRBV21-1; clone_size: .; j_call: TRBJ1-5; cdr3_nt: TGTGCCAGCAGCACTCTATTTCGGTGGGTCAATCAGCCCCAGCATTTT; cdr3_aa: CASSTLFRWVNQPQHF
d_call: .; v_call: TRBV5-1; clone_size: .; j_call: TRBJ2-7; cdr3_nt: TGCGCCAGCAGTTGGACGGGCCAGTCGGTCTACGAGCAGTACTTC; cdr3_aa: CASSWTGQSVYEQYF
d_call: .; v_call: TRBV18; clone_size: few; j_call: TRBJ2-7; cdr3_nt: TGTGCCAGCGTTTCAGAAACCGGCGAGCAGTACTTC; cdr3_aa: CASVSETGEQYF
d_call: TRBD1; v_call: TRBV27; clone_size: .; j_call: TRBJ2-1; cdr3_nt: TGTGCCAGCAGTTTACCGGGACAGTACAATGAGCAGTTCTTC; cdr3_aa: CASSLPGQYNEQFF
d_call: TRBD2; v_call: TRBV7-6; clone_size: .; j_call: TRBJ2-7; cdr3_nt: TGTGCCAGCAGCTTTGGGGGAGGGGACGAGCAGTACTTC; cdr3_aa: CASSFGGGDEQYF
d_call: TRBD2; v_call: TRBV25-1; clone_size: few; j_call: TRBJ2-5; cdr3_nt: TGTGCCAGCAGTGGGGTAGCGGGGTACCAAGAGACCCAGTACTTC; cdr3_aa: CASSGVAGYQETQYF
d_call: .; v_call: TRBV25-1; clone_size: many; j_call: TRBJ2-4; cdr3_nt: TGTGCCAGCAGTGAATTGGTGGGCATTCAGTACTTC; cdr3_aa: CASSELVGIQYF
d_call: .; v_call: TRBV5-1; clone_size: .; j_call: TRBJ2-1; cdr3_nt: TGCGCCAGCAGCGGAGTAGCAGACAATGAGCAGTTCTTC; cdr3_aa: CASSGVADNEQFF
d_call: .; v_call: TRBV5-1; clone_size: few; j_call: TRBJ2-6; cdr3_nt: TGCGCCAGCAGCTTGTGGGGCCTTAGCTCTGGGGCCAACGTCCTGACTTTC; cdr3_aa: CASSLWGLSSGANVLTF
d_call: .; v_call: TRBV2; clone_size: .; j_call: TRBJ1-4; cdr3_nt: TGTGCCAGCAGTGAAGCCGGGGTTGAGCTGTTTTTT; cdr3_aa: CASSEAGVELFF
d_call: TRBD2; v_call: TRBV20-1; clone_size: .; j_call: TRBJ2-5; cdr3_nt: TGCAGTGCTAGTGGGCTAGCGGGGGGACCGGAGACCCAGTACTTC; cdr3_aa: CSASGLAGGPETQYF
d_call: .; v_call: TRBV12-3/TRBV12-4; clone_size: .; j_call: TRBJ2-3; cdr3_nt: TGTGCCAGCAGTTCTGTTCCAGGGATCTACTCTAGCACAGATACGCAGTATTTT; cdr3_aa: CASSSVPGIYSSTDTQYF
d_call: .; v_call: TRBV14; clone_size: few; j_call: TRBJ2-3; cdr3_nt: TGTGCCAGCAGCCAAGGACGGACGAATACGCAGTATTTT; cdr3_aa: CASSQGRTNTQYF